Listed below are T cell receptor beta chains from one sample, sequenced in a study of cytomegalovirus exposure and HLA in healthy donors. Repertoires were generated with immunoSEQ multiplex PCR, while TCRdb's copy carries only in-frame clones and drops some. The table has about 180,000 clones, over 70% seen once. Source material: PBMCs. The source of these receptors is a woman between 45 and 65 years old in good health and CMV-seronegative. Both conserved end residues are trimmed from each CDR3. The D gene is left open where the match is weak. Some rows mark clone size as missing; the rest say once, few, many or name a class of expanded clone.

J,V,D,size,CDR3
TRBJ1-4,TRBV5-1,NA,NA,ASSLSGQGGEKLF
TRBJ2-2,TRBV7-3,TRBD1,NA,ASSLRDRGASGNTGELF
TRBJ1-2,TRBV28,NA,NA,ASSLQHRTNYGYT
TRBJ2-3,TRBV7-9,TRBD2,NA,ASSSPSAGGAGTQY
TRBJ2-1,TRBV7-2,TRBD2,NA,ASSFPGLAGVEQF
TRBJ1-1,TRBV7-8,NA,NA,ASSLQVNTEAF
TRBJ2-7,TRBV5-4,TRBD2,NA,ASRIGIDGRSREQY
TRBJ2-3,TRBV16,NA,once,ASSLPGDTDTQY
TRBJ1-2,TRBV7-2,NA,NA,ASSPPGGLLRTNYGYT
TRBJ1-3,TRBV30,NA,NA,AWSALGHWSSGNTIY
TRBJ1-2,TRBV11-2,NA,NA,ASSSQRQGGYT
TRBJ2-7,TRBV19,TRBD1,NA,ASSIGVGQGAIYEQY
TRBJ1-4,TRBV28,TRBD1,NA,ASSPPPGTGVNEKLF
TRBJ2-7,TRBV18,NA,NA,ASSPRTEAYEQY
TRBJ1-1,TRBV11-2,NA,NA,ASSLGVLNTEAF
TRBJ2-2,TRBV7-6,NA,few,ASSLEGDGGNTGELF
TRBJ1-2,TRBV30,NA,NA,AWNMQGPNYGYT
TRBJ2-7,TRBV6-5,NA,NA,ATRTSRTYEQY
TRBJ2-7,TRBV27,TRBD1,NA,ASSLSRQGARDEQY
TRBJ1-4,TRBV6-5,NA,NA,ASSNSGLIEKLF
TRBJ2-1,TRBV4-1,TRBD2,NA,ASSQGGGRRDEQF
TRBJ2-7,TRBV28,NA,NA,ASTPPYTLSYEQY
TRBJ2-5,TRBV16,NA,once,ASSQPPVGGETQY
TRBJ1-5,TRBV28,TRBD1,NA,ASSTGTGRNQPQH
TRBJ1-2,TRBV29-1,NA,NA,SVAPLGQGRSYGYT
TRBJ1-2,TRBV5-1,NA,NA,ASSLGQSNYGYT
TRBJ2-7,TRBV7-8,TRBD1,NA,ASSMRQGVYEQY
TRBJ2-7,TRBV10-3,NA,NA,AITPQISSYEQY
TRBJ2-7,TRBV28,TRBD1,NA,ASRPTTGVTYEQY
TRBJ2-1,TRBV7-2,NA,NA,ASSLIRTAEF
TRBJ1-1,TRBV6-1,NA,NA,ASSESYITGTEAF
TRBJ2-7,TRBV2,NA,NA,ASSYLDSSVYEQY
TRBJ2-1,TRBV11-3,TRBD1,NA,ASSDGTGKDEQF
TRBJ2-4,TRBV28,NA,NA,ASSPAATDIQY
TRBJ2-3,TRBV7-2,NA,NA,ASSTRDTQY
TRBJ2-1,TRBV5-6,TRBD1,NA,ASSSPTGAYNEQF
TRBJ1-2,TRBV7-8,TRBD1,NA,ASSSGMTGVGYT
TRBJ2-7,TRBV7-9,TRBD1,NA,ASNRGDEQY
TRBJ2-2,TRBV9,NA,NA,ASSEEPYTGELF
TRBJ2-7,TRBV28,TRBD1,NA,ASSLWAGQGYEQY
TRBJ1-3,TRBV11-2,NA,NA,ASSLRPWSSGNTIY
TRBJ1-2,TRBV29-1,NA,NA,SAILGSNYGYT
TRBJ2-2,TRBV6-6,NA,few,ASSTGLNTGELF
TRBJ1-5,TRBV27,TRBD1,NA,ASSWDSHSNQPQH
TRBJ2-5,TRBV7-9,TRBD2,NA,ASSLLGGGETQY
TRBJ2-1,TRBV4-1,TRBD2,NA,ASSPTLLSGGANEQF
TRBJ2-2,TRBV28,TRBD2,few,ASSDPSGRDTGELF
TRBJ2-1,TRBV5-6,NA,NA,ASSYADYDGNEQF
TRBJ2-7,TRBV5-4,TRBD2,NA,ASSPSGGAYEQY
TRBJ2-7,TRBV5-4,TRBD2,NA,ASSLPGTTRYEQY
TRBJ2-7,TRBV4-1,TRBD2,NA,ASSQDGVAGHYEQY
TRBJ1-2,TRBV28,NA,once,ASSLRMEGPFT
TRBJ2-7,TRBV5-8,TRBD1,NA,ASSYRGPASYEQY